The 21 T cell receptor beta chains presented below share a single source sample, sequenced in a study of T cell responses to AZD1222 COVID-19 vaccine. TCRdb keeps only in-frame clones here, not all; method: immunoSEQ multiplex PCR. The data hold more than 140,000 clones, with about 93% observed a single time. The material sequenced was peripheral blood, taken on day 0 of AZD1222 vaccination. The receptors derive from an adult in good health.

The V gene is TRBV7-2, the J gene TRBJ2-3; D unclear. From germline, CDR1 is SGHTA and CDR2 FQGNSA. The CDR3 spans 13 residues. V shed 3 bases and J shed 1 base, with 5 bases lying between them. The CDR3 DNA sequence: TGTGCCAGCAGCTTCCGACGCACAGATACGCAGTATTTT. Protein product: CASSFRRTDTQYF.

The V and J genes are TRBV7-3 and TRBJ2-2, with D possibly matching TRBD2 (5 bases). Germline lookup yields CDR1 SGHTA and CDR2 FQGTGA. V gave up 0 bases and J gave up 6 bases, with 17 bases separating them. The CDR3 has 17 amino acids. The CDR3 region has the DNA TGTGCCAGCAGCTTAACTGGGAGTACGCACGACGCCGGGGAGCTGTTTTTT. Translation gives CASSLTGSTHDAGELFF.

V usage is TRBV28 and J usage is TRBJ1-5, with no clear D. Germline CDR1 reads MDHEN; CDR2 reads SYDVKM. V lost 7 bases, J lost 4 bases, and 8 bases lay in between. This CDR3 region has 12 residues. CDR3 nucleotides: TGTGCCAGCACTTCCTCTAATCAGCCCCAGCATTTT. This sequence encodes CASTSSNQPQHF.

This chain connects TRBV5-6 to TRBJ1-1; D is ambiguous. The CDR3 covers 12 residues. The ends were cut back, 0 bases at V and 3 bases at J, with 3 bases in the middle. The germline CDR1 and CDR2 sequences are SGHDT and YYEEEE. CDR3 loop: CASSLAYTEAFF. The CDR3 DNA reads TGTGCCAGCAGCTTGGCTTACACTGAAGCTTTCTTT.

The chain combines TRBV13 with TRBJ1-1; no clear D. The germline gives CDR1 PRHDT, CDR2 FYEKMQ (reference sequence). CDR3 length equals 15 residues. V lost 8 bases, J lost 1 base, and 17 bases lay in between. CDR3 region: CASPNGVGPNTEAFF. The CDR3 DNA reads TGTGCCAGCCCCAATGGGGTCGGGCCGAACACTGAAGCTTTCTTT.

The sample holds one count of this clone. The rearrangement uses TRBV9 and TRBJ1-2; TRBD1 is a possible D gene (6 bases). Per germline, CDR1 SGDLS and CDR2 YYNGEE. V lost 2 bases and J lost 4, with 12 bases in between. The CDR3 has 14 residues. CDR3 sequence: CASSVTDRTYGYTF. In DNA form, the CDR3 reads TGTGCCAGCAGCGTTACTGACAGGACCTATGGCTACACCTTC.

V and J are TRBV5-4 and TRBJ2-7, with D tentatively TRBD1 (6 bases). The CDR3 loop spans 13 amino acids. Trimming removed 0 bases from V and 5 bases from J, with 9 bases in between. The germline CDR1 and CDR2 sequences are SGHNT and YYREEE (reference sequence). CDR3 sequence reads: CASSLEWGHEQYF. CDR3 sequence (DNA): TGTGCCAGCAGCTTGGAGTGGGGGCACGAGCAGTACTTC.

V and J are TRBV12-3 or TRBV12-4 and TRBJ1-6, with TRBD1 matching 8 bases. V shed 6 bases, J shed 7 bases, and the junction held 2 bases outside the gene matches. There are 13 residues in the CDR3. This CDR3 is CASRGQENSPLHF. DNA of the CDR3: TGTGCCAGCAGGGGACAGGAAAATTCACCCCTCCACTTT.

The chain uses TRBV6-4 and TRBJ2-1; 10 positions agree with TRBD2. The V gene end was trimmed by 2 bases and the J gene end by 7 bases; junction bases not matched to a gene: 5. The CDR3 has 15 residues. The V gene's germline CDR1 is MRHNA and CDR2 SNTAGT. Written as DNA, the CDR3 is TGTGCCAGCAGTGACCCCGGGACTAGCGTTAATGAGCAGTTCTTC. It specifies CASSDPGTSVNEQFF.

CDR3 sequence: CASSLSPRTGRTEAFF. The CDR3 region has the DNA TGTGCCAGCAGTTTATCCCCTCGGACAGGGCGGACTGAAGCTTTCTTT. The chain has TRBV27 and TRBJ1-1; TRBD1 matches 8 bases. Germline V CDR1 and CDR2: MNHEY, SMNVEV (reference sequence). CDR3 length: 16 amino acids. The V and J ends lost 0 bases and 5 bases, in that order; junction bases with no gene match: 8.

This chain links TRBV28 with TRBJ2-6; no reliable D call. Germline V CDR1 and CDR2: MDHEN, SYDVKM. The CDR3 is made up of 15 amino acids. The V end was cut by 5 bases, the J end by 2 bases, with 10 bases between. The CDR3 coding sequence is TGTGCCAGCAGTCTAACCCTCGCTGGGGCCAACGTCCTGACTTTC. Translation: CASSLTLAGANVLTF.

This clone was seen more than once but under ten times. The chain is built from TRBV5-5 and TRBJ1-2; possibly TRBD1 for D (6 bases). V was shortened by 2 bases and J by 5 bases, with 13 bases between the two germline ends. This CDR3 spans 14 amino acids. The germline V gene has CDR1 SGHKS and CDR2 YYEKEE (reference sequence). The CDR3 protein is CASSLAGVGYGYTF. The CDR3 DNA is TGTGCCAGCAGCTTAGCAGGGGTAGGATATGGCTACACCTTC.

This clone was detected once. The rearrangement joins TRBV6-2 or TRBV6-3 to TRBJ1-1; TRBD1 matches at 9 bases. V was pared by 5 bases and J by 1 base, with 2 bases of the junction left unmatched. The CDR3 consists of 14 residues. From germline, CDR1 is MNHEY and CDR2 SVGEGT. DNA of the CDR3: TGTGCCAGCAGTCGGACAGGGGAGAACACTGAAGCTTTCTTT. This translates into CASSRTGENTEAFF.

This chain uses TRBV11-2 with TRBJ2-1, with D unclear. The CDR3 sequence is 12 residues long. Germline V lookup: CDR1 SGHAT, CDR2 FQNNGV. Trimming left V 2 bases short and J 8 bases short, with 7 bases between. For the CDR3, the DNA is TGTGCCAGCAGCTTATGGGCGGATGAGCAGTTCTTC. Its protein is CASSLWADEQFF.

The CDR3 loop reads CASSFAGGSYNEQFF. CDR3 in DNA: TGTGCCAGCAGCTTTGCGGGCGGGAGTTACAATGAGCAGTTCTTC. The chain couples TRBV7-2 to TRBJ2-1; 7 bases line up with TRBD2. Germline lookup yields CDR1 SGHTA and CDR2 FQGNSA. The CDR3 covers 15 residues. The V segment lost 3 bases and the J segment 4 bases; nucleotides outside the gene matches: 6.

This chain links TRBV7-6 with TRBJ1-1; D call uncertain. Trimming removed 5 bases from V and 3 bases from J, with 13 bases in between. Germline CDR1 is SGHVS and CDR2 is FNYEAQ. The CDR3 spans 14 residues. The CDR3, as DNA: TGTGCCAGCAGCGCAAAGGACGGGTACACTGAAGCTTTCTTT. This sequence encodes CASSAKDGYTEAFF. The variable domain in full, completed from reference TRBV7-6 and TRBJ1-1, reads GAGVSQSPRYKVTKRGQDVALRCDPISGHVSLYWYRQALGQGPEFLTYFNYEAQQDKSGLPNDRFSAERPEGSISTLTIQRTEQRDSAMYRCASSAKDGYTEAFFGQGTRLTVV.

The V call is TRBV18, the J call TRBJ1-1, with 8 bases aligning to TRBD1. There are 14 residues in the CDR3. CDR1 and CDR2 (germline): KGHSH, LQKENI. J lost 10 bases, V lost 6 bases, and 13 bases had no gene match. As DNA, the CDR3 is TGTGCCAGCTCCGAATCGGACAGGGCCGTTTTAGCTTTCTTT. Amino acid sequence: CASSESDRAVLAFF.

The rearrangement joins TRBV28 to TRBJ1-2, with 9 bases identical to TRBD1. The germline V gene has CDR1 MDHEN and CDR2 SYDVKM. The CDR3 totals 16 residues. J lost 8 bases, V lost 5 bases, and 15 bases had no gene match. CDR3 region: CASSKTGTGTLEGYTF. The CDR3 DNA follows: TGTGCCAGCAGTAAGACCGGGACAGGGACCCTCGAGGGCTACACCTTC.

The chain uses TRBV7-9 and TRBJ1-6; D is undetermined. V lost 5 bases and J 7 bases, leaving 12 bases between the germline ends. CDR1 and CDR2 from the germline V gene are SEHNR and FQNEAQ (reference sequence). The length of the CDR3 is 14 residues. The CDR3 spells CASSPDGRNSPLHF. DNA for the CDR3: TGTGCCAGCAGCCCCGACGGTCGGAATTCACCCCTCCACTTT.

This clone was observed a few times. This rearrangement joins TRBV7-8 to TRBJ2-5, with 8 bases that match TRBD1. J gave up 5 bases and V 5 bases, and 10 bases lay outside the gene matches. CDR1 is SGHVS, CDR2 FQNEAQ, per germline. This CDR3 comprises 15 residues. The CDR3 DNA reads as TGTGCCAGCAGCCGAGGACAGGGCAACAGGGAGACCCAGTACTTC. Its protein product is CASSRGQGNRETQYF.

DNA of the CDR3: TGTGCCAGCAGCTGGGACTATAGCTCCTACAATGAGCAGTTCTTC. Protein product: CASSWDYSSYNEQFF. V usage is TRBV5-8 and J usage is TRBJ2-1; 7 nucleotides match TRBD2. Trimming took 3 bases from V and 0 from J; bases not matched to a gene: 3. The CDR3 has 15 residues. CDR1 and CDR2 (germline): SGHTS, YDEGEE. The full variable domain, in which reference TRBV5-8 and TRBJ2-1 provide the parts outside the CDR3, is EAGVTQSPTHLIKTRGQQATLRCSPISGHTSVYWYQQALGLGLQFLLWYDEGEERNRGNFPPRFSGRQFPNYSSELNVNALELEDSALYLCASSWDYSSYNEQFFGPGTRLTVL.